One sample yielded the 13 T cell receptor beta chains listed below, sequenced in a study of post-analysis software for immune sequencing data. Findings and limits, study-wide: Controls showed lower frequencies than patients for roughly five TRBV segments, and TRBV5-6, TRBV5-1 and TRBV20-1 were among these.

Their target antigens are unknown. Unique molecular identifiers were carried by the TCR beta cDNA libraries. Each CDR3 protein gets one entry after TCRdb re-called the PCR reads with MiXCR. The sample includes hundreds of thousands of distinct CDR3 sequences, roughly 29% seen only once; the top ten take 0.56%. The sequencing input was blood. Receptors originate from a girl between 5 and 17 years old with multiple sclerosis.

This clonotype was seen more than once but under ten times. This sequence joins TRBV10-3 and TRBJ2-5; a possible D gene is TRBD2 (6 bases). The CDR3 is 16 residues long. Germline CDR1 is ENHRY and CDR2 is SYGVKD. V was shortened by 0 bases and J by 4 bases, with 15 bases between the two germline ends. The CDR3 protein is CAISESNFRRGETQYF. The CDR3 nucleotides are TGTGCCATCAGTGAGTCTAATTTCCGGAGGGGAGAGACCCAGTACTTC.

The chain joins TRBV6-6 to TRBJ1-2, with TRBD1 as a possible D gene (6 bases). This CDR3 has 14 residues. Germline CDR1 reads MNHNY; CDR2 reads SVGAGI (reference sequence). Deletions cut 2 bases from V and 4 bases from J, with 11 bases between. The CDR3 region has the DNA TGTGCCAGCAGTTACGAGCAGGGGAGCTATGGCTACACCTTC. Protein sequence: CASSYEQGSYGYTF.

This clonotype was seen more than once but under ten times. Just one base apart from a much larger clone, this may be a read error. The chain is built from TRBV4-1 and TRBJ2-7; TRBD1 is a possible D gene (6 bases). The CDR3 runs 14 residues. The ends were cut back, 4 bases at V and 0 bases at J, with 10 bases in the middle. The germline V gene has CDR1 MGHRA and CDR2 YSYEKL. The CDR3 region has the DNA TGCGCCAGCAGCCCGGACAGCGGCTCCTACGAGCAGTACTTC. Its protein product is CASSPDSGSYEQYF.

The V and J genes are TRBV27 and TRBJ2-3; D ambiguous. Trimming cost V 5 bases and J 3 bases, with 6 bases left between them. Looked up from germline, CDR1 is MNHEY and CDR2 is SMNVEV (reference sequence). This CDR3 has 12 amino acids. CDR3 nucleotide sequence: TGTGCCAGCAGTCCCCAGACAGATACGCAGTATTTT. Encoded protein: CASSPQTDTQYF.

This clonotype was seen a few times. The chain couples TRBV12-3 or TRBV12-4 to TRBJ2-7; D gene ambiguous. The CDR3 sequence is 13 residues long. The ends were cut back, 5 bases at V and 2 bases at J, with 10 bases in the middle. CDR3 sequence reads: CASSPDTPYEQYF. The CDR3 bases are TGTGCCAGCAGTCCCGACACCCCCTACGAGCAGTACTTC.

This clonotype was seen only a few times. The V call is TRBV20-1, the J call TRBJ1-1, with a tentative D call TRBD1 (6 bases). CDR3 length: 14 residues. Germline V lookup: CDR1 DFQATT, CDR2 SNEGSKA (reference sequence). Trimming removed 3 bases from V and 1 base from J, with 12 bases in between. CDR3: CSARTLDRNTEAFF. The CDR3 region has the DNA TGCAGTGCTAGGACCCTGGACAGGAACACTGAAGCTTTCTTT.

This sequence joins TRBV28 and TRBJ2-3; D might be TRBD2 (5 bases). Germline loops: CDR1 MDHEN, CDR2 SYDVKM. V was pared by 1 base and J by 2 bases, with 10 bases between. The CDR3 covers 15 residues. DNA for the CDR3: TGTGCCAGCAGTTTATCCCCAGCGGTCACAGATACGCAGTATTTT. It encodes CASSLSPAVTDTQYF.

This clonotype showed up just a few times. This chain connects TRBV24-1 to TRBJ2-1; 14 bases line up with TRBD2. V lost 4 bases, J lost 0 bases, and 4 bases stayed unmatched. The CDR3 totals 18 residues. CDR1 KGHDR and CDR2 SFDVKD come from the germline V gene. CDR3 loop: CATSDPTSGRVSYNEQFF. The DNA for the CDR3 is TGTGCCACCAGTGACCCGACTAGCGGGAGGGTCTCCTACAATGAGCAGTTCTTC.

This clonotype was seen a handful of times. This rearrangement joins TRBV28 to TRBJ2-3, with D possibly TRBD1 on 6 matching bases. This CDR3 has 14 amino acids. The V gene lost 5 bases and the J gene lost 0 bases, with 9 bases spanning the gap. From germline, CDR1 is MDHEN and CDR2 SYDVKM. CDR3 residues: CASSGGPSTDTQYF. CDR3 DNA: TGTGCCAGCAGTGGGGGCCCGAGCACAGATACGCAGTATTTT.

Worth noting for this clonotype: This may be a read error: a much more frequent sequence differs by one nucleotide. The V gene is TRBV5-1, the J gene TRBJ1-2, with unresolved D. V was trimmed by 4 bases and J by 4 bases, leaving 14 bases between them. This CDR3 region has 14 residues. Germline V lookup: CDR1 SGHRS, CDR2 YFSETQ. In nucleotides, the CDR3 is TGCGCCAGCAGCGAGAGACCGGGCGTCTATGGCTACACCTTC. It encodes CASSERPGVYGYTF.

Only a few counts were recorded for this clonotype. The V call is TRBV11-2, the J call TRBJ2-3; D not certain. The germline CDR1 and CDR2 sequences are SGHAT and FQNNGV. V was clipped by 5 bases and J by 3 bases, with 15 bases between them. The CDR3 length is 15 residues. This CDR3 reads CASSPTPFETDTQYF. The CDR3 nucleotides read TGTGCCAGCAGCCCGACCCCGTTCGAGACAGATACGCAGTATTTT.

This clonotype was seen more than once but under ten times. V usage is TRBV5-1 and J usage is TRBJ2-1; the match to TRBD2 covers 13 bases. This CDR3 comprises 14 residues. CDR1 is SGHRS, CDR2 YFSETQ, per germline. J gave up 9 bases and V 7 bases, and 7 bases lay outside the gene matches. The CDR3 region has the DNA TGCGCCAGCGGAGGACTAGCGGGAGAGGGTGAGCAGTTCTTC. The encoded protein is CASGGLAGEGEQFF.

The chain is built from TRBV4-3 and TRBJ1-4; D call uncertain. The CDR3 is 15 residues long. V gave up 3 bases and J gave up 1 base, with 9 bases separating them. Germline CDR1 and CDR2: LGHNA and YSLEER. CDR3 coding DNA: TGCGCCAGCAGCCACATACATGGAACTAATGAAAAACTGTTTTTT. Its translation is CASSHIHGTNEKLFF.